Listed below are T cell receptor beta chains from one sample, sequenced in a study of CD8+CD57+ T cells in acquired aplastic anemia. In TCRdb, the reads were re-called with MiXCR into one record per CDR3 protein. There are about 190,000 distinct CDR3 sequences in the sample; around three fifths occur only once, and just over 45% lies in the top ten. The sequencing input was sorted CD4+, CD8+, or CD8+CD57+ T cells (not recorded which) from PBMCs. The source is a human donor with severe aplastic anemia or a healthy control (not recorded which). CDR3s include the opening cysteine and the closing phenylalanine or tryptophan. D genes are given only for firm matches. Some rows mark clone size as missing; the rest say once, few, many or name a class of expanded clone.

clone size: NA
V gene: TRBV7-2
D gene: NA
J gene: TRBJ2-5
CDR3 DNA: TGTGCCAGCGCCTCCGGACTTGTGGAGACCCAGTACTTC
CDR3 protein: CASASGLVETQYF

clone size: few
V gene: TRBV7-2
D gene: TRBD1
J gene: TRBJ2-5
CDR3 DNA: TGTGCCAGCAGTTACCCCGAACTGACAGGGTACCAAGAGACCCAGTACTTC
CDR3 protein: CASSYPELTGYQETQYF

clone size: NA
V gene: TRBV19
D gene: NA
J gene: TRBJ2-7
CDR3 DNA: TGTGCCAGTAGTAAGGGGCGCGGGTACGAGCAGTACTTC
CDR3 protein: CASSKGRGYEQYF

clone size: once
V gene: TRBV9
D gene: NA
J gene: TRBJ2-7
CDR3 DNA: TGTGCCAGCAGCCAAGACATCCCTAGCACGACGCAGTACTTC
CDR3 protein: CASSQDIPSTTQYF

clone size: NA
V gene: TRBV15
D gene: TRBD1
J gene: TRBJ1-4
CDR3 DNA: TGTGCCACCAGCAGAACTTCCGGGACAGGGGTAAGGGTAACTAATGAAAAACTGTTTTTT
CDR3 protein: CATSRTSGTGVRVTNEKLFF

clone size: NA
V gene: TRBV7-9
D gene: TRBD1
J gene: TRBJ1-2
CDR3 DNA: TGTGCCAGCAGCTTCGAGACAGGGAATGGCTACACCTTC
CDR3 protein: CASSFETGNGYTF

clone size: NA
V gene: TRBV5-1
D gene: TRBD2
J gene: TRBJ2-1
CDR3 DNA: TGCGCCAGCAGCTTGGTTGGGACTAGCGACTACAATGAGCAGTTCTTC
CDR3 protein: CASSLVGTSDYNEQFF

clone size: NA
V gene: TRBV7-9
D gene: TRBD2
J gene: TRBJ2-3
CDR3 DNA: TGTGCCAGCAGCGGAGGACTAGCGGGAGTTCGAGATACGCAGTATTTT
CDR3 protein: CASSGGLAGVRDTQYF

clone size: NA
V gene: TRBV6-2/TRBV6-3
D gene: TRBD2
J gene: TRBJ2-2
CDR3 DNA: TGTGCCAGCGTGGCTAGCGGGGGATGGACCGGGGAGCTGTTTTTT
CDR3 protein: CASVASGGWTGELFF

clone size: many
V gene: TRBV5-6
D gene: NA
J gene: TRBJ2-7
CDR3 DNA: TGTGCCAGCAGCTTTATAGGTCAGCTAACCTACGAGCAGTACTTC
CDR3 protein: CASSFIGQLTYEQYF

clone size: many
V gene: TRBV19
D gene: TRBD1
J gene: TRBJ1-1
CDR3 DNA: TGTGCCAGTAGCCTGGGACAGGCGACCACTGAAGCTTTCTTT
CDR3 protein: CASSLGQATTEAFF

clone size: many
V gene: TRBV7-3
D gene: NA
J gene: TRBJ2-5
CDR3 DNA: TGTGCCAGCAGCTTATATGGCGGGGGCGAGGGGACCCAGTACTTC
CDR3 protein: CASSLYGGGEGTQYF

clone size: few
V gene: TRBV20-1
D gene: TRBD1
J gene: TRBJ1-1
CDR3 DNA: TGCAGTGCAGGGACAGCGAGCCCAGAAGCTTTCTTT
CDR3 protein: CSAGTASPEAFF

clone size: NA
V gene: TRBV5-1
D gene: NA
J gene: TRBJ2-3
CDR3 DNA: TGCGCCAGCAGCCAAACCAACACAGATACGCAGTATTTT
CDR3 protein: CASSQTNTDTQYF

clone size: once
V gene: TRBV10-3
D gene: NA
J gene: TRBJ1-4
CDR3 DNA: TGTGCCATCAGTGAGTCGAAAGCAGGGGCGCCTGAAAAACTGTTTTTT
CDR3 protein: CAISESKAGAPEKLFF

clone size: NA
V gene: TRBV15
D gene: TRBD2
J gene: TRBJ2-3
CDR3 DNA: TGTGCCACCAGCGGGCGGGAGCGAGCAGATACGCAGTATTTT
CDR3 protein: CATSGRERADTQYF

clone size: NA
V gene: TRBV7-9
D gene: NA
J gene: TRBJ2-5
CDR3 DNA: TGTGCCAGCAGCCTAAGACCGGAGACCCAGTACTTC
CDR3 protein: CASSLRPETQYF

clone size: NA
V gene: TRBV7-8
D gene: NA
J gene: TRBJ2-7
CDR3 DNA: TGTGCCAGCAGCTTGTCTAGGGGCAAGATTCCCTACGAGCAGTACTTC
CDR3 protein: CASSLSRGKIPYEQYF

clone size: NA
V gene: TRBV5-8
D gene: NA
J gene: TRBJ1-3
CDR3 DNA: TGTGCCAGCAGCGTGGAGAACTCTGGAAACACCATATATTTT
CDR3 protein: CASSVENSGNTIYF

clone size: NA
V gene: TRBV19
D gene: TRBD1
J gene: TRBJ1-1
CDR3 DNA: TGTGCCAGTAGTATAGGAACAGGGGTGGACACTGAAGCTTTCTTT
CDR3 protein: CASSIGTGVDTEAFF

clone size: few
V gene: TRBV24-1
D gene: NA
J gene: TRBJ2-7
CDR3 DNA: TGTGCCACCAGTGCTGGGCGGGATGGGTACGAGCAGTACTTC
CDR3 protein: CATSAGRDGYEQYF

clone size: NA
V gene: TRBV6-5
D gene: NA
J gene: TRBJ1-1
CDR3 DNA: TGTGCCAGCAGTTTGCCCCACAGAGATGAAGCTTTCTTT
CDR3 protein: CASSLPHRDEAFF

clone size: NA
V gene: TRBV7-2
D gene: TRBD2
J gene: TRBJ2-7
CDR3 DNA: TGTGCCAGCAGCTTACTACGGACTAGCGGGAATACCTACGAGCAGTACTTC
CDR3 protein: CASSLLRTSGNTYEQYF

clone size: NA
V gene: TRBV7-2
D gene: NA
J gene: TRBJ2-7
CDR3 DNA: TGTGCCAGCAGCTTAGGACGTCGGAGCTCCTACGAGCAGTACTTC
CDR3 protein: CASSLGRRSSYEQYF

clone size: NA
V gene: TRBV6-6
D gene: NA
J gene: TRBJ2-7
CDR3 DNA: TGTGCCAGCAGCCAACCTCAGGACTACGAGCAGTACTTC
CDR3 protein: CASSQPQDYEQYF

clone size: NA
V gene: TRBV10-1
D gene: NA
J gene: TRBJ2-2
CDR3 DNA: TGCGCCAGCTCGATGGGGCAGGACCCCGGGGAGCTGTTTTTT
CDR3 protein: CASSMGQDPGELFF

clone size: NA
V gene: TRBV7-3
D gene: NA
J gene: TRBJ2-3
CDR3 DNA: TGTGCCAGCAGCTTAGCTTCGCCTCCGGGTACGCAGTATTTT
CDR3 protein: CASSLASPPGTQYF

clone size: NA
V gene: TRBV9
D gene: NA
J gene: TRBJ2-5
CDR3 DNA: TGTGCCAGCAGTGAACCCACTGGAGGGGCGGCCCAGTACTTC
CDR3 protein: CASSEPTGGAAQYF

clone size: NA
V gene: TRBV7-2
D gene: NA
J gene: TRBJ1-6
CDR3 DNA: TGTGCCAGCAGCTTAGGGAAGACAGGAGGGCCCCTCCACTTT
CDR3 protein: CASSLGKTGGPLHF

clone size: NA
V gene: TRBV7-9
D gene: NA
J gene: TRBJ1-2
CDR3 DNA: TGTGCCAGCAGCTCAGGACCGGCGGGACGTGGCTACACCTTC
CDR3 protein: CASSSGPAGRGYTF

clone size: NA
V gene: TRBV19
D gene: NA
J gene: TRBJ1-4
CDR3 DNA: TGTGCCAGTAGTAGGGGGTCAACAACTAATGAAAAACTGTTTTTT
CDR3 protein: CASSRGSTTNEKLFF

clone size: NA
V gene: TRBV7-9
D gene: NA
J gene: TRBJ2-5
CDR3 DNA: TGTGCCAGCAGCTCAGACGTTCGCCGGGAGACCCAGTACTTC
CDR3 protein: CASSSDVRRETQYF

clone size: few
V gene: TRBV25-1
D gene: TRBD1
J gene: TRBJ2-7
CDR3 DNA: TGTGCCAGCAGTGAATTGGGGACGGGACAGGGCTTTGGCGAGCAGTACTTC
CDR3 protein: CASSELGTGQGFGEQYF

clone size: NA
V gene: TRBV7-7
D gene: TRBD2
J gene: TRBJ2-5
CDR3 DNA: TGTGCCAGCAGCTCAGAACGGGAGGAACGGGAGACCCAGTACTTC
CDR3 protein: CASSSEREERETQYF